A single sample is the source of the 7 T cell receptor beta chains below, sequenced in a study of T cell changes during pregnancy in multiple sclerosis. Here immunoSEQ multiplex PCR was the method, and the copy in TCRdb shows in-frame clones only, minus some. The sample gives fewer than 50,000 clones, roughly nine tenths of which show up once; more than 0.35% is in the top ten. The input for sequencing was CD4+ T cells from peripheral blood mononuclear cells, taken in the second trimester of pregnancy. The origin of the receptors is a female donor in good health, enrolled as a control in a pregnancy study.

This clone was recorded a few times. The chain combines TRBV14 with TRBJ1-1; D uncertain. The CDR3 totals 13 residues. CDR1 and CDR2 (germline): SGHDN, FVKESK. V was shortened by 4 bases and J by 1 base, with 7 bases between the two germline ends. The CDR3 DNA reads TGTGCCAGCAGCCCTCGTAGGAACACTGAAGCTTTCTTT. As protein: CASSPRRNTEAFF.

The chain uses TRBV5-1 and TRBJ2-3; D ambiguous. The CDR3 sequence is 14 residues long. The V gene lost 7 bases and the J gene lost 4 bases, with 16 bases spanning the gap. CDR1 and CDR2 from the germline V gene are SGHRS and YFSETQ. For the CDR3, the DNA is TGCGCCAGCCGCAATGTGGGCCTCCCAGATACGCAGTATTTT. This codes for CASRNVGLPDTQYF.

V and J are TRBV6-4 and TRBJ1-2, with a possible D match to TRBD1 (5 bases). Per the germline V gene, CDR1 is MRHNA and CDR2 is SNTAGT. The length of the CDR3 is 16 residues. Trimming cost V 2 bases and J 7 bases, with 20 bases left between them. The CDR3 reads CASSDGLRVGSSGYTF. The CDR3 region has the DNA TGTGCCAGCAGTGACGGCCTCAGGGTAGGTTCGTCTGGCTACACCTTC.

This chain links TRBV19 with TRBJ1-5; D is ambiguous. V lost 1 base and J 0 bases, leaving 7 bases between the germline ends. CDR1 and CDR2 from the germline V gene are LNHDA and SQIVND (reference sequence). This CDR3 has 15 amino acids. The CDR3 region is CASSIGSSSNQPQHF. Written as DNA, the CDR3 is TGTGCCAGTAGTATAGGTTCCAGTAGCAATCAGCCCCAGCATTTT.

This chain connects TRBV6-6 to TRBJ1-6; D not certain. Germline V gene lookup returns CDR1 MNHNY and CDR2 SVGAGI (reference sequence). The V end was cut by 2 bases, the J end by 2 bases, with 7 bases between. The CDR3 is 15 residues long. The CDR3 region has the DNA TGTGCCAGCAGTTACGGGGAGACCTATAATTCACCCCTCCACTTT. Translation: CASSYGETYNSPLHF.

The rearrangement links TRBV6-5 to TRBJ1-6, with TRBD1 matching 7 bases. The CDR3 extends over 14 amino acids. The germline V gene has CDR1 MNHEY and CDR2 SVGAGI. The V and J ends lost 7 bases and 6 bases, in that order; junction bases with no gene match: 6. This chain's CDR3 is CASNDGQVNSPLHF. CDR3 coding DNA: TGTGCCAGCAACGACGGACAGGTTAATTCACCCCTCCACTTT.

The chain couples TRBV2 to TRBJ1-1; D unresolved. CDR3 length: 16 residues. Germline CDR1 SNHLY, CDR2 FYNNEI. V lost 0 bases to trimming and J lost 7 bases, with 18 bases between them. The CDR3 loop reads CASSEAPVDGGNEAFF. The CDR3 DNA reads TGTGCCAGCAGTGAAGCGCCGGTGGACGGAGGGAATGAAGCTTTCTTT.